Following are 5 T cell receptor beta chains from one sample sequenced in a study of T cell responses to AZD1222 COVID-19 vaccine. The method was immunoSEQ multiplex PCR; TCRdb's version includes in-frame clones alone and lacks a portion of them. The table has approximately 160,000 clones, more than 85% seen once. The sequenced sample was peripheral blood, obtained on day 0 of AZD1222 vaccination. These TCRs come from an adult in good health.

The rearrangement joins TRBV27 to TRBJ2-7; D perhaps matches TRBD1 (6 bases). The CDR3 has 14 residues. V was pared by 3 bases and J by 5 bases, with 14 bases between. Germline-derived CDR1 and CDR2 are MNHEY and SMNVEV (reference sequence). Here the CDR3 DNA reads TGTGCCAGCAGTTTGGGGCGCCAGGGGCACGAGCAGTACTTC. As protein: CASSLGRQGHEQYF.

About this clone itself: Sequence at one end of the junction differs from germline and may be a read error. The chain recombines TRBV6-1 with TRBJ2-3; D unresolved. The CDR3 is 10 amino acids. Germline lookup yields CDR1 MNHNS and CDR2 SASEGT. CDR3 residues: CAGSELTQYF. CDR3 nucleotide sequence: TGTGCCGGCAGTGAACTCACGCAGTATTTT.

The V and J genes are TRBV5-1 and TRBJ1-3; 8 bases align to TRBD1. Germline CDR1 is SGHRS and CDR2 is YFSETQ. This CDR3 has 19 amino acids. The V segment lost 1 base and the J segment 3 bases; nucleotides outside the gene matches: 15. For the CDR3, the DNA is TGCGCCAGCAGCTTGTGGCCCGGGGGACAGGCAAGGAGTGGAAACACCATATATTTT. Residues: CASSLWPGGQARSGNTIYF.

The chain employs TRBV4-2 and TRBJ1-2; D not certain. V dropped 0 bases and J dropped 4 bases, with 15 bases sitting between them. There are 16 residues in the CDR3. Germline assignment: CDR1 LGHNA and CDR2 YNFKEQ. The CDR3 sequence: CASSQEGAGPLYGYTF. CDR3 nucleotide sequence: TGTGCCAGCAGCCAAGAAGGAGCAGGTCCCCTCTATGGCTACACCTTC.

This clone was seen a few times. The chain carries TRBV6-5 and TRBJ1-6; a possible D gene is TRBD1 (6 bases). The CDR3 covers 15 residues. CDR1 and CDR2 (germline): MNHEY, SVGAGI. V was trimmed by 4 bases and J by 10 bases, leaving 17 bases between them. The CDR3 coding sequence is TGTGCCAGCAGTTCCTTGAACAGGGAAGCATCACCCCTCCACTTT. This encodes CASSSLNREASPLHF.